Shown below are 9 T cell receptor beta chains from a single sample sequenced in a study of blood T cell repertoires in COVID-19. Here immunoSEQ multiplex PCR was the method, and the copy in TCRdb shows in-frame clones only, minus some. Here the sample spans around 150,000 clones, 87% being singletons. Sequenced material: peripheral blood. These receptors were obtained from a human donor in a cohort sampled during active COVID-19.

The chain's CDR3 is CSASSDTSNQPQHF. As DNA, the CDR3 is TGCAGTGCTAGTTCGGACACCAGCAATCAGCCCCAGCATTTT. This sequence joins TRBV20-1 and TRBJ1-5; maybe TRBD1 (5 bases). Trimming took off 3 bases at V and 1 base at J, with 10 bases between the two ends. The CDR3 sequence is 14 residues long. Germline V gene sequence: CDR1 DFQATT, CDR2 SNEGSKA (reference sequence).

A word on this clone: Other DNA sequences in this sample translate to the same CDR3. This rearrangement joins TRBV5-1 to TRBJ2-3; TRBD2 agrees at 9 bases. The germline gives CDR1 SGHRS, CDR2 YFSETQ. This CDR3 has 17 residues. V trimming: 0 bases; J trimming: 2 bases; junction bases outside the gene matches: 7. CDR3 DNA sequence: TGCGCCAGCAGCTTGGCCCGGGCGGGGGGGGACACAGATACGCAGTATTTT. Amino acids: CASSLARAGGDTDTQYF.

The V and J genes are TRBV28 and TRBJ1-1; TRBD1 aligns across 7 bases. With 5 bases clipped from V and 0 bases from J, the junction kept 6 bases outside the gene matches. The CDR3 is 15 amino acids. CDR1 and CDR2 from the germline V gene are MDHEN and SYDVKM. The CDR3 DNA is TGTGCCAGCAGTCTTGGACAGGCCCTGAACACTGAAGCTTTCTTT. Its protein product is CASSLGQALNTEAFF.

Comments on this clone: The same CDR3 can be traced to other DNA sequences in this sample. The chain employs TRBV30 and TRBJ2-5; TRBD2 matches at 14 bases. Germline lookup yields CDR1 GTSNPN and CDR2 SVGIG (reference sequence). The CDR3 extends over 16 amino acids. J was trimmed by 1 base and V by 1 base; bases with no gene match: 2. CDR3: CAWSGLAGGAQETQYF. CDR3 bases: TGTGCCTGGAGTGGACTAGCGGGGGGGGCCCAAGAGACCCAGTACTTC.

J is TRBJ2-1 and V is TRBV9; 11 bases line up with TRBD2. CDR1 SGDLS and CDR2 YYNGEE come from the germline V gene. V was clipped by 5 bases and J by 4 bases; unmatched bases: 8. This CDR3 spans 16 amino acids. CDR3 region: CASRSPGLADYNEQFF. Here the CDR3 DNA reads TGTGCCAGCAGGTCTCCGGGACTAGCGGATTACAATGAGCAGTTCTTC.

The rearrangement links TRBV30 to TRBJ1-4; a possible D gene is TRBD1 (6 bases). The CDR3 is made up of 15 amino acids. The germline V gene encodes CDR1 GTSNPN and CDR2 SVGIG (reference sequence). V was shortened by 2 bases and J by 5 bases, with 15 bases between the two germline ends. CDR3 in DNA: TGTGCCTGGAGTAGGAATGGGGGGGCGAATGAAAAACTGTTTTTT. Residues: CAWSRNGGANEKLFF.

The chain couples TRBV7-2 to TRBJ2-4; 8 nucleotides align to TRBD2. This CDR3 is built from 12 residues. CDR1 and CDR2 from the germline V gene are SGHTA and FQGNSA. Germline trimming cut 5 bases from V and 12 bases from J; bases unmatched to any gene: 6. In DNA, the CDR3 is TGTGCCAGCAGCAACGGGGGGGTCGGTCAGTACTTC. Protein: CASSNGGVGQYF.

The gene calls are TRBV6-1 and TRBJ2-5; TRBD2 agrees at 9 bases. The CDR3 consists of 14 residues. Germline V gene lookup returns CDR1 MNHNS and CDR2 SASEGT. V shed 3 bases and J 5 bases; nucleotides not matched to a gene: 4. CDR3 coding DNA: TGTGCCAGCAGTGAGGCGGGAGGGGGCGAGACCCAGTACTTC. The encoded protein is CASSEAGGGETQYF.

The chain has TRBV7-2 and TRBJ2-6; 7 bases line up with TRBD1. The CDR3 contains 15 residues. CDR1 is SGHTA and CDR2 is FQGNSA in the germline V gene. The V and J ends lost 5 bases and 2 bases, in that order; junction bases with no gene match: 3. CDR3 protein: CASSPQGAGANVLTF. The CDR3, as DNA: TGTGCCAGCAGCCCTCAGGGGGCTGGGGCCAACGTCCTGACTTTC.